This TCR beta chain is from a study of shared clonotypes between healthy human individuals. Study-level points and caveats: Between a handful of donors, naive CD4 clonotypes were shared at a level of about 5%.

Samples underwent the assay at deep level. Sequencing was performed with immunoSEQ multiplex PCR; in TCRdb, only in-frame clones are kept and a portion is missing. The repertoire includes more than 600,000 clones, approximately 90% of them detected once, and roughly 22% sits in the top ten. The CDR3 has 18 amino acids. Losses at the gene ends were 1 base for V and 7 bases for J; bases not matched to a gene: 16. CDR1 LGHNA and CDR2 YSLEER come from the germline V gene. On this clone itself: Its antigen is not known.

In the naive CD8 group, cells lacked CD45RO and were positively selected for CCR7, so terminally differentiated effector memory CD45RA+ cells were left out. All donors were Caucasian adults living in Nashville, Tennessee. The source of this sequence is a man aged 25-40 years in good health. The rearrangement joins TRBV4-3 to TRBJ2-1, with TRBD2 matching over 7 bases. The sequenced material came from naive CD8+ T cells sorted from blood. The DNA of the CDR3 is TGCGCCAGCAGCCAAGGGGGGGGTGGCTATTGGAAGGAAAATGAGCAGTTCTTC. Residues: CASSQGGGGYWKENEQFF.